The rows below give T cell receptor beta chains drawn from one sample of a study of T cell responses to AZD1222 COVID-19 vaccine. Data came from immunoSEQ multiplex PCR; TCRdb stores just in-frame clones and leaves some out. The sample has approximately 200,000 clones, 91% seen once. The specimen was peripheral blood, collected 28 days after the second AZD1222 dose. The receptors were sampled from an adult who received the AZD1222 COVID-19 vaccine. CDR3s include the opening cysteine and the closing phenylalanine or tryptophan. A D gene is named only where the DNA matches it firmly. A row's size may be missing; if present it is once, few, many or a size class.

TRBJ1-3 | . | . | TRBV9 | TGTGCCAGCAGCGTAGTAGGTGGTTCTGGAAACACCATATATTTT | CASSVVGGSGNTIYF
TRBJ2-7 | . | . | TRBV4-1 | TGCGCCAGCAGCCAAGCGTCAAGAACCTACGAGCAGTACTTC | CASSQASRTYEQYF
TRBJ1-4 | . | . | TRBV28 | TGTGCCAGCAGCCCCAATGAAAAACTGTTTTTT | CASSPNEKLFF
TRBJ2-1 | . | . | TRBV5-3 | TGTGCCAGTCCGAAGAAAGGCCATGAGCAGTTCTTC | CASPKKGHEQFF
TRBJ2-1 | . | . | TRBV12-3/TRBV12-4 | TGTGCCAGCAGTTCCCCTTTCGGTGAGCAGTTCTTC | CASSSPFGEQFF
TRBJ1-2 | . | . | TRBV27 | TGTGCCAGCAGTTTAGGTGGGGGCGCATTTCAAGGCTACACCTTC | CASSLGGGAFQGYTF
TRBJ2-5 | few | TRBD1 | TRBV24-1 | TGTGCCACCAGTACAGGGGGCGCACTGGAGACCCAGTACTTC | CATSTGGALETQYF
TRBJ1-2 | . | . | TRBV30 | TGTGCCTGGCGGGTAGTCGGGGTCCATGGCTACACCTTC | CAWRVVGVHGYTF
TRBJ1-6 | . | . | TRBV19 | TGTGCCAGTAGTATAAGGGGAAATTCACCCCTCCACTTT | CASSIRGNSPLHF
TRBJ1-2 | . | . | TRBV4-1 | TGCGCCAGCAGCTCCCGGACCCTTAACTATGGCTACACCTTC | CASSSRTLNYGYTF
TRBJ1-5 | . | TRBD1 | TRBV19 | TGTGCCAGTAGTCTAGGGCCGGGACAGGGACCCTCCAATCAGCCCCAGCATTTT | CASSLGPGQGPSNQPQHF
TRBJ2-7 | once | TRBD2 | TRBV30 | TGTGCCTGGAGTGACTGGGGCGGGGGTTTCTCCTACGAGCAGTACTTC | CAWSDWGGGFSYEQYF
TRBJ2-7 | . | TRBD1 | TRBV29-1 | TGCAGCGTAACGACAGGGGTTGGCGAGCAGTACTTC | CSVTTGVGEQYF
TRBJ2-1 | . | TRBD2 | TRBV7-2 | TGTGCCAGCAGTGGCGGGACTAGCGGGTTGGTTGAGCAGTTCTTC | CASSGGTSGLVEQFF
TRBJ2-4 | . | . | TRBV11-2 | TGTGCCAGCAGCTTAGATGGGGGAACAGGGATACTTAGGAGCATTCAGTACTTC | CASSLDGGTGILRSIQYF
TRBJ2-1 | once | . | TRBV21-1 | TGTGCCAGCAGCAAAGTGGCAATCTACAATGAGCAGTTCTTC | CASSKVAIYNEQFF
TRBJ1-2 | . | . | TRBV25-1 | TGTGCCAGCAGCCGGGGGGGGCCCTATGGCTACACCTTC | CASSRGGPYGYTF
TRBJ1-1 | . | . | TRBV6-5 | TGTGCCAGCAGATGGGGGAGGGACACTGAAGCTTTCTTT | CASRWGRDTEAFF
TRBJ2-3 | few | . | TRBV7-6 | TGTGCCAGCAGCTCCCACGTCTCGTCCCTGGGAGATACGCAGTATTTT | CASSSHVSSLGDTQYF
TRBJ1-3 | . | . | TRBV18 | TGTGCCAGCTCACCTAGGGACACCTCCTCTGGAAACACCATATATTTT | CASSPRDTSSGNTIYF
TRBJ2-7 | once | . | TRBV4-2 | TGTGCCAGCAGCCGCACGGACGGGTTTCGCTCCTACGAGCAGTACTTC | CASSRTDGFRSYEQYF
TRBJ2-1 | . | TRBD2 | TRBV2 | TGTGCCAGCAGTAGGACTAGCGACTCCTACAATGAGCAGTTCTTC | CASSRTSDSYNEQFF
TRBJ2-7 | . | . | TRBV12-5 | TGTGCTAGTGGTCCGCGGACACCTCCCTACGAGCAGTACTTC | CASGPRTPPYEQYF
TRBJ2-7 | . | TRBD1 | TRBV27 | TGTGCCAGCAGTTTTGGGACAGGGCCCCAGAGGGAGCAGTACTTC | CASSFGTGPQREQYF
TRBJ1-3 | . | . | TRBV29-1 | TGCAGCGTCAGCCTGGGGCGAGGAAGGTTGAGAAACACCATATATTTT | CSVSLGRGRLRNTIYF
TRBJ2-5 | . | TRBD2 | TRBV19 | TGTGCCAGTAGTATCGGAAGCGGGAGGGCCAGGGAGACCCAGTACTTC | CASSIGSGRARETQYF
TRBJ2-1 | . | . | TRBV19 | TGTGCCAGTAGGAAAGACAGGAGCTCCTACAATGAGCAGTTCTTC | CASRKDRSSYNEQFF
TRBJ1-2 | . | TRBD1 | TRBV27 | TGTGCCAGCAGTGGGGACAGGGGGGTCGGTGGCTACACCTTC | CASSGDRGVGGYTF
TRBJ1-5 | . | TRBD1 | TRBV7-9 | TGTGCCAGCAGCCCGGACAGGCTAAATCAGCCCCAGCATTTT | CASSPDRLNQPQHF
TRBJ2-5 | . | TRBD2 | TRBV10-3 | TGTGCCATCAGCGGGGAGGGAGAGACCCAGTACTTC | CAISGEGETQYF
TRBJ2-5 | . | . | TRBV5-6 | TGTGCCAGCAGCTTGGCCCCTCGGGAGACCCAGTACTTC | CASSLAPRETQYF
TRBJ2-1 | . | . | TRBV5-1 | TGCGCCAGCAGACCCTCGGACTCTACAAATGAGCAGTTCTTC | CASRPSDSTNEQFF
TRBJ2-1 | . | . | TRBV27 | TGTGCCAGCGGTGTGTCCTACAATGAGCAGTTCTTC | CASGVSYNEQFF
TRBJ2-3 | . | . | TRBV11-2 | TGTGCCAGCAGCTTAACGTGGAGAGATACGCAGTATTTT | CASSLTWRDTQYF
TRBJ1-6 | . | . | TRBV2 | TGTGCCAGCAGTGAAGCGAGTTATAATTCACCCCTCCACTTT | CASSEASYNSPLHF
TRBJ2-3 | . | TRBD2 | TRBV9 | TGTGCCAGCAGCGTAGCTATGGCTAGCGGACTAACAGATACACAGTATTTT | CASSVAMASGLTDTQYF
TRBJ2-1 | . | TRBD2 | TRBV6-2/TRBV6-3 | TGTGCCAGCAGTCGCTTGACTAGCGGGAGAGATGAGCAGTTCTTC | CASSRLTSGRDEQFF
TRBJ1-1 | . | TRBD1 | TRBV28 | TGTGCCAGCAGGCCCGACAGGGAGCGGGCTTTCTTT | CASRPDRERAFF
TRBJ1-3 | . | . | TRBV30 | TGTGCCTGGAGCCACGGGGGGGTCTCTGGAAACACCATATATTTT | CAWSHGGVSGNTIYF
TRBJ1-2 | . | . | TRBV5-6 | TGTGCCAGCACCGGGCAAGGCTATGGCTACACCTTC | CASTGQGYGYTF
TRBJ2-6 | few | . | TRBV19 | TGTGCCAGTAAGGACAGCGCTGGGGCCAACGTCCTGACTTTC | CASKDSAGANVLTF
TRBJ2-3 | few | TRBD2 | TRBV20-1 | TGCAGTGCTAGTACGACCTTCGCTAGCGGTCTCGGGGGCACAGATACGCAGTATTTT | CSASTTFASGLGGTDTQYF
TRBJ1-6 | . | TRBD1 | TRBV28 | TGTGCCAGCAGTCGGCCGGGACAGATTCTCAATTCACCCCTCCACTTT | CASSRPGQILNSPLHF
TRBJ1-5 | . | . | TRBV30 | TGTGCCTGGAGTGTAAAGGCCCATCAGCCCCAGCATTTT | CAWSVKAHQPQHF
TRBJ1-1 | . | . | TRBV27 | TGTGCCAGCAGTTTAGCGGGGGACACTGAAGCTTTCTTT | CASSLAGDTEAFF
TRBJ1-2 | . | . | TRBV3-1/TRBV3-2 | TGTGCCAGCGGGATGGGGGTCCATGGCTACACCTTC | CASGMGVHGYTF
TRBJ1-1 | . | . | TRBV7-3 | TGTGCCAGCAGCTTAAGAGGGGTTGGGAGGAACACTGAAGCTTTCTTT | CASSLRGVGRNTEAFF
TRBJ2-1 | once | TRBD1 | TRBV6-5 | TGTGCCAGCAGTTACGGGACAGGGGGCGACCTCAATGAGCAGTTCTTC | CASSYGTGGDLNEQFF
TRBJ2-7 | . | TRBD1 | TRBV5-8 | TGTGCCAGCAGCTCCTTGGGGCTTGACGTCCGGGACAGGCCCTACGAGCAGTACTTC | CASSSLGLDVRDRPYEQYF
TRBJ2-3 | once | . | TRBV24-1 | TGTGCCACCAGTGACCCACCCCTGGATACGCAGTATTTT | CATSDPPLDTQYF
TRBJ2-2 | . | . | TRBV6-4 | TGTGCCAGCAGTGAAGGCCAGGGGGGCACCGGGGAGCTGTTTTTT | CASSEGQGGTGELFF
TRBJ2-1 | . | . | TRBV7-3 | TGTGCCAGCAGCTTAGAACACGGCTACAATGAGCAGTTCTTC | CASSLEHGYNEQFF
TRBJ1-1 | once | . | TRBV7-3 | TGTGCCAGCAGCCGCGGTTCATCGAACACTGAAGCTTTCTTT | CASSRGSSNTEAFF
TRBJ2-5 | . | . | TRBV5-1 | TGCGCCAGCAGCTCCCCAGCGGGAGAGACCCAGTACTTC | CASSSPAGETQYF
TRBJ1-1 | . | . | TRBV9 | TGTGCCAGCAGCGTAGGGGCAGGCCACAACACTGAAGCTTTCTTT | CASSVGAGHNTEAFF
TRBJ1-1 | . | . | TRBV20-1 | TGCAGTGCTAGTGAGAGGACGTTAGAAGCTTTCTTT | CSASERTLEAFF
TRBJ2-5 | once | . | TRBV4-1 | TGCGCCAGCAGCCAAGGTGGAGGACCTATCCAAGAGACCCAGTACTTC | CASSQGGGPIQETQYF
TRBJ1-3 | . | . | TRBV19 | TGTGCCAGTAGTACAGGACCGGGGCTGGGAAACACCATATATTTT | CASSTGPGLGNTIYF
TRBJ2-2 | . | . | TRBV5-1 | TGCGCCAGCAGCACACTGGACACGGCGGCCGGGGAGCTGTTTTTT | CASSTLDTAAGELFF
TRBJ1-2 | . | . | TRBV15 | TGTGCCACCAGCAGAGGTTTAGGGAGGGACTATGGCTACACCTTC | CATSRGLGRDYGYTF